This TCR beta chain came from a study of blood T cell repertoires in COVID-19. Original handling: By means of reference gene primer amplification, nucleated cell counts were estimated. Sequencing was performed with immunoSEQ multiplex PCR; in TCRdb, only in-frame clones are kept and a portion is missing. That table is the source of V, J and clone size, and D and trimming were worked out from the DNA. The repertoire holds about 130,000 clones, with approximately 80% as singletons. Trimming left V 0 bases short and J 0 bases short, with 10 bases between. The CDR3 runs 16 residues. Looked up from germline, CDR1 is SGHVS and CDR2 is FNYEAQ.

The rearrangement joins TRBV7-6 to TRBJ2-3; D is uncertain. The receptor comes from a man aged 40-50 years with active or convalescent COVID-19. The sample was peripheral blood. CDR3 sequence: CASSLALGASTDTQYF. The CDR3 bases are TGTGCCAGCAGCTTAGCGTTGGGCGCTAGCACAGATACGCAGTATTTT.